The 5 T cell receptor beta chains below come from one sample, sequenced in a study of blood T cell dynamics during melanoma immunotherapy. Study conclusions and caveats: Among sorted CD8+ subsets, immune-effector cells had the highest clonality and cell-free DNA similarity.

These receptors have no identified antigens. Repertoires were generated with immunoSEQ multiplex PCR, while TCRdb's copy carries only in-frame clones and drops some. The sample shows 750 to 1,000 clones, roughly 70% of them seen only once. Time point described: week 3, after first cycle of checkpoint inhibitor. Immune-effector memory T cells were defined as CD3+ CD4- CD8+ CD45RA- CD45RO-high CD27- CCR7-. The sequencing used CD8+ T cells from blood, collected from a patient treated with checkpoint blockade. The receptors were sampled from a human donor with melanoma.

This clone was seen only once. The chain carries TRBV7-8 and TRBJ2-7; unclear D gene. The CDR3 is made up of 16 amino acids. The germline V gene encodes CDR1 SGHVS and CDR2 FQNEAQ. Trimming left V 5 bases short and J 2 bases short, with 19 bases between. CDR3: CASSPYRELRTYEQYF. CDR3 in DNA: TGTGCCAGCAGCCCTTACCGCGAGTTAAGGACCTACGAGCAGTACTTC.

This CDR3 is CASYGRDSLRGGYTF. The DNA of the CDR3 is TGTGCCAGTTACGGCCGGGACTCACTTCGGGGTGGCTACACCTTC. The gene calls are TRBV19 and TRBJ1-2, with a tentative D call TRBD1 (5 bases). This CDR3 contains 15 residues. Germline values: CDR1 LNHDA, CDR2 SQIVND (reference sequence). V dropped 8 bases and J dropped 7 bases, with 23 bases sitting between them.

Only one count was recorded for this clone. The rearrangement uses TRBV9 and TRBJ1-2; a weak D match, TRBD1 (5 bases). The CDR3 totals 14 residues. The V and J ends lost 0 bases and 2 bases respectively, with 8 bases between them. Germline loops: CDR1 SGDLS, CDR2 YYNGEE. CDR3 region: CASSVAYRNYGYTF. The CDR3 nucleotides are TGTGCCAGCAGCGTAGCATACAGGAACTATGGCTACACCTTC.

The chain is built from TRBV27 and TRBJ2-1; the D gene is possibly TRBD1 (5 bases). The ends were cut back, 6 bases at V and 3 bases at J, with 6 bases in the middle. CDR3 length equals 12 residues. Germline V gene sequence: CDR1 MNHEY, CDR2 SMNVEV (reference sequence). CDR3 amino acids: CASRTDYNEQFF. In nucleotides, the CDR3 is TGTGCCAGCAGGACAGACTACAATGAGCAGTTCTTC.

A few counts support this clone. This sequence joins TRBV5-1 and TRBJ2-1; TRBD2 matches 14 bases. With 4 bases clipped from V and 9 bases from J, the junction kept 6 bases outside the gene matches. The germline CDR1 and CDR2 sequences are SGHRS and YFSETQ. This CDR3 comprises 15 residues. The CDR3 DNA sequence: TGCGCCAGCAGCCCCGGGACTAGCGGGAGTGCTGAGCAGTTCTTC. This translates into CASSPGTSGSAEQFF.